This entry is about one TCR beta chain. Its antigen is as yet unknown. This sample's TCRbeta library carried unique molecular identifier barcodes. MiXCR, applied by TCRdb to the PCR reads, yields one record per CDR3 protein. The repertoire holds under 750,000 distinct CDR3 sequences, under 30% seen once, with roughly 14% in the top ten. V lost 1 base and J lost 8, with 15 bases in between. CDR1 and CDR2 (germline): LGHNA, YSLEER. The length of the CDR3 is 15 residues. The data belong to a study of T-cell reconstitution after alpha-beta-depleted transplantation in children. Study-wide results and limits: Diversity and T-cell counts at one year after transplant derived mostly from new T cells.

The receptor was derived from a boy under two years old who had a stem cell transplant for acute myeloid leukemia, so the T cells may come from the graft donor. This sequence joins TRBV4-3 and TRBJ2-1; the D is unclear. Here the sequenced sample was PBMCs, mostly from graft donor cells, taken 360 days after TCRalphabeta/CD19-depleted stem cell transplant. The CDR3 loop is CASSQVSRAGHEQFF. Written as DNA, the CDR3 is TGCGCCAGCAGCCAAGTTTCTAGGGCTGGTCATGAGCAGTTCTTC.